This T cell receptor beta chain was captured by sequencing in a study of CXCR3-negative and CXCR3-positive naive CD8 T cells. About the study: Collectively, the libraries yielded 140 million or so TRB reads in total, at about 1.5 +/- 0.3 million per library. Notes on the study in general: Naive cells with CXCR3 showed TRB CDR3s that were more hydrophobic than those in CXCR3-negative naive cells.

In the case of this clonotype: The antigen remains undetermined.

Through 5' RACE with UMI labels, the TRB cDNA libraries were prepared. From its re-call of the 5' RACE reads, TCRdb lists each CDR3 protein once, without DNA. The sample features around 120,000 distinct CDR3 sequences, with about 0.54% in its top ten. Per germline, CDR1 MNHEY and CDR2 SVGAGI. The CDR3 spans 15 residues. The sequenced sample consisted of naive CXCR3+ CD8+ T cells from blood. Subset specified: CD45RO-CCR7+CD27+CD95- naive CD8+ T cells expressing CXCR3 (TNR3+). This rearrangement joins TRBV6-5 to TRBJ2-2; TCRdb's D gene call, TRBD1, goes unchecked for lack of DNA. The clonotype comes from a human donor in good health. Some clones in this sample may be carry-over from other donors' samples. CDR3 residues: CASIEGTENTGELFF.